The present entry profiles one T cell receptor beta chain with its context. The sample originates from a study of T cell changes during pregnancy in multiple sclerosis. Repertoires were generated with immunoSEQ multiplex PCR, while TCRdb's copy carries only in-frame clones and drops some. The table shows roughly 99,000 clones, with about 90% occurring only once. CDR3 length equals 12 residues. CDR1 is SGHRS and CDR2 is YFSETQ in the germline V gene. V lost 4 bases and J lost 7, with 12 bases in between. The chain carries TRBV5-1 and TRBJ2-7; perhaps TRBD1 as D (6 bases). Sequenced material: peripheral blood, taken in the third trimester of pregnancy. The source of this sequence is a female donor in good health, enrolled as a control in a pregnancy study. The DNA of the CDR3 is TGCGCCAGCAGCCCAGAGGACAGAGAGCAGTACTTC. Translated, it gives CASSPEDREQYF.